This T cell receptor beta chain emerged from a study of technical replicates of blood from several donors. Using immunoSEQ multiplex PCR, the repertoire was profiled, and TCRdb retains in-frame clones only, with some absent. The sample records some 80,000 clones, 95% to 98% being singletons. Trimming pared 5 bases from V and 7 bases from J, leaving 11 bases between. CDR3 size: 13 residues. Germline V lookup: CDR1 SEHNR, CDR2 FQNEAQ (reference sequence). This receptor was obtained from a human donor in good health. The sequencing sample was made of T cells isolated from PBMCs. The V and J genes are TRBV7-9 and TRBJ2-2, with D tentatively TRBD2 (5 bases). Here the CDR3 reads CASSLEAGGELFF. In nucleotides, the CDR3 is TGTGCCAGCAGCCTAGAGGCGGGCGGGGAGCTGTTTTTT.